Listed below are T cell receptor beta chains from one sample, sequenced in a study of T cell responses to AZD1222 COVID-19 vaccine. The assay was immunoSEQ multiplex PCR, and TCRdb's table has in-frame clones only and misses some. The top ten clones hold approximately 1% of a sample with approximately 220,000 clones, under 95% of them seen once. The specimen comprised peripheral blood, sampled on day 0 of MenACWY control vaccination. Receptors were obtained from an adult in good health. Each CDR3 is given with its conserved first and last residue. D genes are given only for firm matches. Rows may omit the clone size; those that give it use once, few, many or a size class.

J gene	V gene	D gene	clone size	CDR3 DNA	CDR3 protein
TRBJ1-3	TRBV18	NA	NA	TGTGCCAGCTCACCGGGTCCCTCTGGAAACACCATATATTTT	CASSPGPSGNTIYF
TRBJ1-6	TRBV5-1	TRBD1	once	TGCGCCAGCAGCCCCCTTCAGGGGGCCAGCAATTCACCCCTCCACTTT	CASSPLQGASNSPLHF
TRBJ1-1	TRBV5-4	NA	NA	TGTGCCAGCAGCTTGAACAGCGATAACACTGAAGCTTTCTTT	CASSLNSDNTEAFF
TRBJ1-6	TRBV24-1	NA	NA	TGTGCCACCTCCAGCTCCTATAATTCACCCCTCCACTTT	CATSSSYNSPLHF
TRBJ1-6	TRBV19	TRBD1	NA	TGTGCCAGTGGGGGACAGGGGCTGGGGAATTCACCCCTCCACTTT	CASGGQGLGNSPLHF
TRBJ1-5	TRBV7-2	NA	NA	TGTGCCAGCAGCTTAGATGCCGGGGGGAGCAATCAGCCCCAGCATTTT	CASSLDAGGSNQPQHF
TRBJ1-1	TRBV6-5	NA	NA	TGTGCCAGCAGTCCCGGTTTAGGGGGCACTGAAGCTTTCTTT	CASSPGLGGTEAFF
TRBJ1-4	TRBV18	NA	NA	TGTGCCAGCCCCGGGATAAGTGGGGCTAATGAAAAACTGTTTTTT	CASPGISGANEKLFF
TRBJ1-1	TRBV27	NA	NA	TGTGCCAGCAGCCGGGACATTGGGACTGAAGCTTTCTTT	CASSRDIGTEAFF
TRBJ1-2	TRBV7-8	TRBD1	once	TGTGCCAGCAGTCGACAGGGGGCTAGCTATGGCTACACCTTC	CASSRQGASYGYTF
TRBJ2-7	TRBV30	NA	NA	TGTGCCTGGGCCCCAGGGATGACCTACGAGCAGTACTTC	CAWAPGMTYEQYF
TRBJ1-6	TRBV6-5	NA	NA	TGTGCCAGCAGTTACAGGGAGGATAATTCACCCCTCCACTTT	CASSYREDNSPLHF
TRBJ2-2	TRBV5-1	TRBD1	NA	TGCGCCAGCAGCTGGGGACAGGGGAAGAACACCGGGGAGCTGTTTTTT	CASSWGQGKNTGELFF
TRBJ1-2	TRBV30	NA	NA	TGTGCCTGGAACGCGAGGGTCGGCTATGGCTACACCTTC	CAWNARVGYGYTF
TRBJ1-4	TRBV15	TRBD1	NA	TGTGCCACCAGCGTCCGAGCCGGGACAGGGCGTGGGGTGAGGGAAAAACTGTTTTTT	CATSVRAGTGRGVREKLFF
TRBJ2-1	TRBV7-2	NA	few	TGTGCCAGCAGCTTAGGGCAGCGGTACAATGAGCAGTTCTTC	CASSLGQRYNEQFF
TRBJ2-1	TRBV2	TRBD2	NA	TGTGCCAGCAGACCGGGACTAGCGGGGGGTGAGAAGTTCTTC	CASRPGLAGGEKFF
TRBJ2-1	TRBV4-1	TRBD2	NA	TGCGCCAGCAGGGGGACTAGCGGGGGGTCCTACAATGAGCAGTTCTTC	CASRGTSGGSYNEQFF
TRBJ2-3	TRBV4-3	TRBD2	NA	TGCGCCAGCAGCCAAGACATGACTAGCGGGGGGGCTCCCACAGATACGCAGTATTTT	CASSQDMTSGGAPTDTQYF
TRBJ2-7	TRBV30	NA	NA	TGTGCCTGGAGCGGATCAGGGGGGGGCTCCTACGAGCAGTACTTC	CAWSGSGGGSYEQYF
TRBJ1-4	TRBV27	TRBD1	NA	TGTGCCAGCAGGGCTCCGACAGGGAAACTGTTTTTT	CASRAPTGKLFF
TRBJ1-2	TRBV6-4	TRBD1	NA	TGTGCCAGCAGTGACACAGGGGGGGACTATGGCTACACCTTC	CASSDTGGDYGYTF
TRBJ2-7	TRBV7-2	TRBD2	few	TGTGCCAGCAGCCCACGGACTAGCGGTTACGAGCAGTACTTC	CASSPRTSGYEQYF
TRBJ2-3	TRBV6-5	TRBD2	NA	TGTGCCAGCGGGGCTAGCGGTAGCACAGATACGCAGTATTTT	CASGASGSTDTQYF
TRBJ2-5	TRBV20-1	NA	NA	TGCAGTGCACGGATGCAAGAGACCCAGTACTTC	CSARMQETQYF
TRBJ2-1	TRBV12-3/TRBV12-4	NA	NA	TGTGCCAGCAGTGGACAGTCCTACAATGAGCAGTTCTTC	CASSGQSYNEQFF
TRBJ1-1	TRBV6-1	NA	NA	TGTGCCAGCAGTGCCCCCCCGGGACGGCTGAACACTGAAGCTTTCTTT	CASSAPPGRLNTEAFF
TRBJ1-1	TRBV2	NA	NA	TGTGCCAGCAGTCCTCCGTTGAACACTGAAGCTTTCTTT	CASSPPLNTEAFF
TRBJ1-1	TRBV29-1	TRBD1	NA	TGCAGCGTTGATCAGGGGGCCACTGAAGCTTTCTTT	CSVDQGATEAFF
TRBJ2-3	TRBV7-3	NA	NA	TGTGCCAGCAGCTCAAAGGGACAATCCACAGATACGCAGTATTTT	CASSSKGQSTDTQYF
TRBJ1-5	TRBV15	NA	NA	TGTGCCACCAGCAGAGCAGGGCGGGGGAATCAGCCCCAGCATTTT	CATSRAGRGNQPQHF
TRBJ2-7	TRBV12-3/TRBV12-4	NA	NA	TGTGCCAGCTCCACCCTACGCTACGAGCAGTACTTC	CASSTLRYEQYF
TRBJ2-7	TRBV5-4	NA	NA	TGTGCCAGCAGCGTCGGACAGAGCTCCTACGAGCAGTACTTC	CASSVGQSSYEQYF
TRBJ2-2	TRBV6-5	NA	NA	TGTGCCAGCGGGGATACGGGCTCCGGGGAGCTGTTTTTT	CASGDTGSGELFF
TRBJ1-4	TRBV2	NA	NA	TGTGCCAGCAGTGATCAGGGTGCGGGCAATGAAAAACTGTTTTTT	CASSDQGAGNEKLFF
TRBJ1-4	TRBV15	NA	NA	TGTGCCACCAGCAGAGATCTCTATGGGACGGGTGAAAAACTGTTTTTT	CATSRDLYGTGEKLFF
TRBJ2-1	TRBV19	TRBD2	NA	TGTGCCAGTAGTACACGGAAGATTGGTGCTTTAGGACTAGGGAACAATGAGCAGTTCTTC	CASSTRKIGALGLGNNEQFF
TRBJ1-5	TRBV30	NA	NA	TGTGCCTGGAGTGTTTTGAGGAGCAATCAGCCCCAGCATTTT	CAWSVLRSNQPQHF
TRBJ1-2	TRBV4-3	TRBD1	NA	TGCGCCAGCAGCCCGGGGACAGTCTATGGCTACACCTTC	CASSPGTVYGYTF
TRBJ1-2	TRBV7-3	NA	once	TGTGCCAGCAGCCCAGGGAGGGCCGGCTATGGCTACACCTTC	CASSPGRAGYGYTF
TRBJ2-1	TRBV24-1	TRBD1	NA	TGTGCCACCAGTGATCCCCGGGACAGGGGGCAAGGCACCGGTGAGCAGTTCTTC	CATSDPRDRGQGTGEQFF
TRBJ1-5	TRBV10-1	NA	NA	TGCGCCAGCAGTGAGTCGACAGCTAATCAGCCCCAGCATTTT	CASSESTANQPQHF
TRBJ2-5	TRBV3-1/TRBV3-2	NA	few	TGTGCCAGCAGCTATCGACCTAAGACCCAGTACTTC	CASSYRPKTQYF
TRBJ1-1	TRBV19	NA	NA	TGTGCCAGTAGCACCCCCGCCCGGGAGCGGATAGCTTTCTTT	CASSTPARERIAFF
TRBJ1-4	TRBV13	TRBD1	NA	TGTGCCAGCAGCCTCCGGGACAGGGTGGGAAAACTGTTTTTT	CASSLRDRVGKLFF
TRBJ2-7	TRBV6-5	NA	NA	TGTGCCAGCAGCCAGGGGCGCCCCGAGCAGTACTTC	CASSQGRPEQYF
TRBJ1-1	TRBV30	NA	NA	TGTGCCCAACACGGGGTTGCTGAAGCTTTCTTT	CAQHGVAEAFF
TRBJ2-1	TRBV28	NA	NA	TGTGCCAGCAGCCTGACAGGTATCCTCAGTGAGCAGTTCTTC	CASSLTGILSEQFF
TRBJ1-3	TRBV3-1/TRBV3-2	NA	NA	TGTGCCAGCAGCCAAGGTTCGGCTGGAAACACCATATATTTT	CASSQGSAGNTIYF
TRBJ2-1	TRBV3-1/TRBV3-2	NA	once	TGTGCCAGCAGCCCGCCCAAGGGGGAGCAGTTCTTC	CASSPPKGEQFF
TRBJ2-1	TRBV28	NA	NA	TGTGCCAGCATGACCCGCAATGAGCAGTTCTTC	CASMTRNEQFF
TRBJ2-3	TRBV19	TRBD1	NA	TGTGCCAGTAGCCCGCCGGGACAGGGGGGTACGCAGTATTTT	CASSPPGQGGTQYF
TRBJ2-6	TRBV2	NA	NA	TGTGCCAGCAGTGAGTTACGTTCTGGGGCCAACGTCCTGACTTTC	CASSELRSGANVLTF
TRBJ1-4	TRBV19	NA	NA	TGTGCCACCTCCGATAGGGCGGGAGAAAAACTGTTTTTT	CATSDRAGEKLFF
TRBJ2-7	TRBV30	TRBD1	NA	TGTGCCTGGAGCTTACAGGGGGCCGAGCAGTACTTC	CAWSLQGAEQYF
TRBJ2-7	TRBV4-2	NA	NA	TGTGCCAGCAGCCAAGGGTACAGGGAAGCCTACGAGCAGTACTTC	CASSQGYREAYEQYF
TRBJ2-2	TRBV24-1	TRBD1	few	TGTGCCACCAGTGATCCGGGACAGGGGGCACTCGGGGAGCTGTTTTTT	CATSDPGQGALGELFF
TRBJ2-3	TRBV3-1/TRBV3-2	TRBD2	NA	TGTGCCAGCAGCCCGGGGGGGGATACGCAGTATTTT	CASSPGGDTQYF
TRBJ2-5	TRBV24-1	NA	NA	TGTGCCACCAGTGACCCCGGAGAAGGGGGGGAGACCCAGTACTTC	CATSDPGEGGETQYF
TRBJ2-6	TRBV4-3	NA	NA	TGCGCCAGCAGCCAAGGACGGCTCTCTGGGGCCAACGTCCTGACTTTC	CASSQGRLSGANVLTF